This T cell receptor beta chain originates from a study of T cell responses to AZD1222 COVID-19 vaccine (dated by TCRdb to about 2021). About the investigation overall: AZD1222 recipients given second doses at about 4 weeks or at about 12 weeks were pooled, since spike-specific TCR depth and breadth were not found to differ between the two schedules. A total of approximately 230 trial participants underwent TCR sequencing, of whom 207 received two doses of AZD1222 and about 25 received two doses of the MenACWY control vaccine. Trial participants were enrolled by age into 18-55, 56-69 and 70-plus year subgroups, with approximately 150, 28 and 58 TCR-sequenced participants respectively.

To note about this clone: Its antigen is still unknown. No clone much larger than this one lies a single base away; base qualities are absent.

The CDR3 regions of human TCRbeta chains were analyzed by immunosequencing. In the original analysis: Repertoire TCRs were checked for matches against a reference library of SARS-CoV-2-specific TCRs that had been generated using the MIRA antigen-specificity platform. Breadth was defined as the fraction of unique TCRs that were SARS-CoV-2-associated, and depth was defined as the fraction of total T cells that were SARS-CoV-2-associated. Using the MIRA data, every spike-specific TCR was mapped to the spike region that the TCR reacted to and assigned to either a CD4 or a CD8 class. Log10-transformed breadth and depth values were compared by one-way ANOVA with Sidak's multiple comparisons tests. The clones in this table, taken by TCRdb from immuneACCESS, are in-frame only. Not every clone is retained; where verified, under half of the shortfall comes from an unresolved V gene, and the cause of the rest is unknown. For V, J and clone size, that table is used; D and trimming come from the DNA. The table for this sample lists about 150,000 clones; more than 85% of them were counted only once. Less than 4.5% of the sample is in the top ten clones.

The CDR3 holds 14 amino acids from the cysteine to the phenylalanine. The only DNA kept is the CDR3, 42 bases in frame from the first base. Trimming at the junction amounts to 1 base on V and 7 bases on J, and the germline ends lie 14 bases apart. As encoded in the germline V gene (reference sequence), CDR1 is LGHDT while CDR2 is YNNKEL. Interpreted using the paper, the time point label stands for: baseline before first vaccination. Vaccinee samples came from UK trials COV001 and COV002, including a single-blind randomized controlled phase 2/3 trial of AZD1222 (ChAdOx1 nCoV-19) in healthy adults. For TCRbeta chain sequencing, PBMC samples were collected from trial participants at day 0 and at day 28 after the second dose. What the study reported, not specific to this receptor: Epitopes outside the regions mutated in the B.1.351 and B.1.1.7 variants were reportedly recognized by nearly half of the unique spike-specific TCRs. After two AZD1222 doses, spike-specific TCR breadth and depth were significantly higher than at day 0 and than in MenACWY recipients. The vaccine-associated CD4 TCRs covered the entire spike protein, and the dominant responses fell in regions 160-218 and 743-854. The 56-69-year group was small, and its depth increase did not reach significance, likely because of low power. Because no day 14 peak-response samples were available, repertoires were characterized only after the peak T cell response. Participants were mostly white British, with more females than males. The authors suggested clonal diversity may have been underestimated. Conclusions about previously exposed vaccinees are limited because only 5 or 6 AZD1222 recipients were SARS-CoV-2 seropositive at baseline.

This TCR was recovered from an adult in good health. The sequence links TRBV3-1 (or the pseudogene TRBV3-2) to TRBJ2-7; a confident D gene designation cannot be given. Sequencing was performed on peripheral blood, taken on day 0 of AZD1222 vaccination. The sequenced DNA: TGTGCCAGCAGCCAAGGTATAGGGCCCCGAGAGCAGTACTTC. Translated, it reads CASSQGIGPREQYF.